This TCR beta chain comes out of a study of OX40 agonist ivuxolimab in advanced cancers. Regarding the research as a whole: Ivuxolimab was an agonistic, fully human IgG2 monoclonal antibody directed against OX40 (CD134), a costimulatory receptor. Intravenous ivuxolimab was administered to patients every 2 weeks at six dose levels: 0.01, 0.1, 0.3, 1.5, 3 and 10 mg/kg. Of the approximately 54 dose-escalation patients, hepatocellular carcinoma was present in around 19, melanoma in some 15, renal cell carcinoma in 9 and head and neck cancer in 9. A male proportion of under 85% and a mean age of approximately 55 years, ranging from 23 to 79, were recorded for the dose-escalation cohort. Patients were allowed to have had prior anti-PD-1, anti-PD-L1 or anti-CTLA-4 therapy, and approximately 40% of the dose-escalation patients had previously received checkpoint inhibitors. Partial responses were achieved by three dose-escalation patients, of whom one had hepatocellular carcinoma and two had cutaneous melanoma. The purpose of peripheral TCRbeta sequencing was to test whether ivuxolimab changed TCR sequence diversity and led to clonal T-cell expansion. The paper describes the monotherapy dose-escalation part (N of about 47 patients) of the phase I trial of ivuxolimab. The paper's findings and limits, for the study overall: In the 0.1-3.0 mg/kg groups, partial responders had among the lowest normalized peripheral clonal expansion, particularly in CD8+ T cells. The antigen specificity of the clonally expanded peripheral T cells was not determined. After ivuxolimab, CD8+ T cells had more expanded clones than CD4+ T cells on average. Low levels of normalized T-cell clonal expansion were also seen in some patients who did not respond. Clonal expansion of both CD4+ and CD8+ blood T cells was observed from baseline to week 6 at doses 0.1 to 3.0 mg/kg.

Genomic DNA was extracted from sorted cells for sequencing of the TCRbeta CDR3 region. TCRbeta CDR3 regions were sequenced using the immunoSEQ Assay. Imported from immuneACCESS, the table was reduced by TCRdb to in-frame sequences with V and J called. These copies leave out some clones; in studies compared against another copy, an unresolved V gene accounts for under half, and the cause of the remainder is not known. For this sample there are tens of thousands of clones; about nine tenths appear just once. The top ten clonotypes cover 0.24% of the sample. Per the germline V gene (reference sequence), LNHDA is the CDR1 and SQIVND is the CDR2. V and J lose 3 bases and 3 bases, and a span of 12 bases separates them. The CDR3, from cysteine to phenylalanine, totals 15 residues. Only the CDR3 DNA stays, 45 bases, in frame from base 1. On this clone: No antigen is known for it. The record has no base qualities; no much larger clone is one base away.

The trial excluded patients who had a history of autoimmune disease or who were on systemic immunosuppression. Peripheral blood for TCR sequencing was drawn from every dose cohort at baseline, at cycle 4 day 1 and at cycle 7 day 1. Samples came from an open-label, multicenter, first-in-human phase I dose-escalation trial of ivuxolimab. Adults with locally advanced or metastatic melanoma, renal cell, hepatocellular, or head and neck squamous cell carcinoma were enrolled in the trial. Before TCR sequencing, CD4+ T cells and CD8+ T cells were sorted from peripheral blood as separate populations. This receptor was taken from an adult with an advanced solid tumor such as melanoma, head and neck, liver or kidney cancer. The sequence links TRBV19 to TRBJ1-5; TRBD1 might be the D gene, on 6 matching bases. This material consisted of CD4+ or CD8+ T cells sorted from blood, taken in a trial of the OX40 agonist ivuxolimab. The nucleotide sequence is TGTGCCAGTAGTATTCAGGGGCGCAACAATCAGCCCCAGCATTTT. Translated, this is CASSIQGRNNQPQHF.